This T cell receptor beta chain was sequenced during a study of high-grade serous ovarian cancer treatment subgroups. Here immunoSEQ multiplex PCR was the method, and the copy in TCRdb shows in-frame clones only, minus some. The repertoire holds over 4,500 clones, approximately 70% seen once, with approximately 9.1% in the top ten. Tumor tissue was taken before any definitive surgery or chemotherapy was given. Looked up from germline, CDR1 is SGHTA and CDR2 is FQGNSA. CDR3 length: 17 residues. Trimming removed 1 base from V and 6 bases from J; junction bases left unmatched: 13. The sample comprised tumor tissue. This clonotype originated in a human donor with high-grade serous ovarian cancer. The gene calls are TRBV7-2 and TRBJ2-7; 9 nucleotides match TRBD2. This CDR3 is CASSLGLGTSNFFEQYF. The CDR3 DNA is TGTGCCAGCAGCTTAGGTCTCGGGACTAGCAACTTCTTCGAGCAGTACTTC.